This TCR beta chain was sequenced during a study of T cell responses to AZD1222 COVID-19 vaccine. In regard to this clone: Its matching antigen is unknown.

CDR3 size: 13 residues. Germline loops: CDR1 MNHEY, CDR2 SMNVEV (reference sequence). Trimming pared 2 bases from V and 4 bases from J, leaving 8 bases between. Study-level points and caveats: It was only a handful of AZD1222 recipients who were seropositive at baseline. Vaccine-related CD4 TCRs covered spike, predominating at 160-218 and 743-854. Donors in the cohort were predominantly white British and more often female, and clonal diversity was possibly underestimated.

Assay used: immunoSEQ multiplex PCR; TCRdb lists only in-frame clones, some missing. The sample lists about 160,000 clones; about 89% were seen once. The sample consisted of peripheral blood, taken on day 0 of AZD1222 vaccination. The receptor was derived from an adult in good health. This chain links TRBV27 with TRBJ1-1, with unresolved D. The DNA of the CDR3 is TGTGCCAGCAGTTTAGGCTGGGGCACTGAAGCTTTCTTT. This codes for CASSLGWGTEAFF.